The 12 T cell receptor beta chains below all came from one sample that was sequenced in a study of cytotoxic CD8 clonotypes in ibrutinib-treated CLL. Libraries were prepared by immunoSEQ multiplex PCR; TCRdb keeps only in-frame clonotypes and omits some of them. This table holds approximately 200,000 clones, about 72% found once. The source material was PBMCs, sampled after 24 months of ibrutinib treatment. These receptors were taken from a human donor with chronic lymphocytic leukemia.

The chain uses TRBV5-1 and TRBJ2-1; 12 bases align to TRBD2. The CDR3 extends over 16 amino acids. Germline loops: CDR1 SGHRS, CDR2 YFSETQ. After removal of 4 bases from V and 4 bases from J, the junction contained 6 bases not matched to a gene. In DNA form, the CDR3 reads TGCGCCAGCAGCGGCCGGACTAGCGGGACATACAATGAGCAGTTCTTC. Residues: CASSGRTSGTYNEQFF.

The gene calls are TRBV7-9 and TRBJ2-7; 10 bases fit TRBD1. The germline V gene has CDR1 SEHNR and CDR2 FQNEAQ (reference sequence). V shed 0 bases and J 0 bases; nucleotides not matched to a gene: 5. The CDR3 spans 17 residues. The CDR3 DNA reads as TGTGCCAGCAGCTTAGCGCGAGGACAGGGGGTCTCCTACGAGCAGTACTTC. Translated, it gives CASSLARGQGVSYEQYF.

V and J are TRBV5-4 and TRBJ2-7; 9 bases map to TRBD1. After removal of 2 bases from V and 1 base from J, the junction contained 10 bases not matched to a gene. The germline V gene has CDR1 SGHNT and CDR2 YYREEE (reference sequence). The CDR3 has 17 residues. The CDR3 nucleotides read TGTGCCAGCAGCTTCTCTACCGGGACAGGGATTTCCTACGAGCAGTACTTC. It specifies CASSFSTGTGISYEQYF.

The rearrangement uses TRBV18 and TRBJ2-1, with D tentatively TRBD2 (5 bases). Trimming cost V 2 bases and J 3 bases, with 8 bases left between them. Germline loops: CDR1 KGHSH, CDR2 LQKENI. This CDR3 region has 14 residues. CDR3 in DNA: TGTGCCAGCTCACCATGGGGAGTCTACAATGAGCAGTTCTTC. Amino acids: CASSPWGVYNEQFF.

The genes are TRBV11-2 and TRBJ2-7; TRBD1 or TRBD2 may be the D gene (6 bases each). The CDR3 is 14 amino acids. Germline loops: CDR1 SGHAT, CDR2 FQNNGV. V lost 8 bases to trimming and J lost 4 bases, with 18 bases between them. The CDR3 sequence is CASGLTGAWYEQYF. The CDR3, as DNA: TGTGCCAGCGGTCTTACGGGGGCTTGGTACGAGCAGTACTTC.

The chain joins TRBV18 to TRBJ1-5, with D uncertain. CDR1 and CDR2 (germline): KGHSH, LQKENI. Trimming removed 6 bases from V and 2 bases from J, with 8 bases in between. CDR3 length equals 13 residues. CDR3 coding DNA: TGTGCCAGCTCCCCGGCAGGCAATCAGCCCCAGCATTTT. It codes for CASSPAGNQPQHF.

This chain connects TRBV10-2 to TRBJ2-7, with D tentatively TRBD1 or TRBD2 (6 bases each). The CDR3 length is 15 residues. Trimming left V 4 bases short and J 4 bases short, with 17 bases between. Germline V gives CDR1 WSHSY, CDR2 SAAADI. CDR3 in amino acids: CASSGRGGISYEQYF. The DNA of the CDR3 is TGCGCCAGCAGTGGGCGAGGGGGGATCTCGTACGAGCAGTACTTC.

This clone appeared once. The chain combines TRBV5-3 with TRBJ1-3, with D possibly being TRBD1 (5 bases). TRBV5-3 is an ORF; its function is uncertain. The CDR3 has 15 residues. V was clipped by 1 base and J by 7 bases, with 15 bases between them. In DNA form, the CDR3 reads TGTGCCAGAAGCTTGAGCAGGGCGTGCGCGAACACCATATATTTT. It specifies CARSLSRACANTIYF.

The V and J genes are TRBV4-1 and TRBJ1-2; D gene ambiguous. The CDR3 spans 14 residues. Germline CDR1 and CDR2: MGHRA and YSYEKL. Between the trimmed V and J ends, which lost 0 bases and 0 bases, there was a span of 5 bases. The CDR3 region is CASSQDGANYGYTF. The CDR3 nucleotides are TGCGCCAGCAGCCAAGATGGGGCTAACTATGGCTACACCTTC.

The chain recombines TRBV27 with TRBJ2-5; D remains ambiguous. Germline V CDR1 and CDR2: MNHEY, SMNVEV (reference sequence). The V end lost 8 bases, the J end lost 1 base, and 11 bases lay between the germline ends. The CDR3 is made up of 13 amino acids. CDR3 region: CASGRRTQETQYF. The CDR3 nucleotides read TGTGCCAGCGGACGAAGAACCCAAGAGACCCAGTACTTC.

This clone has a handful of counts. This rearrangement joins TRBV6-1 to TRBJ1-1, with unresolved D. The germline V gene encodes CDR1 MNHNS and CDR2 SASEGT. This CDR3 is 11 amino acids long. V lost 5 bases and J lost 3, with 4 bases in between. The CDR3 DNA follows: TGTGCCAGCAGTATGCACACTGAAGCTTTCTTT. This encodes CASSMHTEAFF.

The genes are TRBV30 and TRBJ1-1; D remains unclear. Trimming left V 5 bases short and J 1 base short, with 11 bases between. CDR3 length: 13 residues. The germline V gene has CDR1 GTSNPN and CDR2 SVGIG (reference sequence). CDR3 loop: CAWDRRSNTEAFF. CDR3 bases: TGTGCCTGGGACCGCCGGTCGAACACTGAAGCTTTCTTT.